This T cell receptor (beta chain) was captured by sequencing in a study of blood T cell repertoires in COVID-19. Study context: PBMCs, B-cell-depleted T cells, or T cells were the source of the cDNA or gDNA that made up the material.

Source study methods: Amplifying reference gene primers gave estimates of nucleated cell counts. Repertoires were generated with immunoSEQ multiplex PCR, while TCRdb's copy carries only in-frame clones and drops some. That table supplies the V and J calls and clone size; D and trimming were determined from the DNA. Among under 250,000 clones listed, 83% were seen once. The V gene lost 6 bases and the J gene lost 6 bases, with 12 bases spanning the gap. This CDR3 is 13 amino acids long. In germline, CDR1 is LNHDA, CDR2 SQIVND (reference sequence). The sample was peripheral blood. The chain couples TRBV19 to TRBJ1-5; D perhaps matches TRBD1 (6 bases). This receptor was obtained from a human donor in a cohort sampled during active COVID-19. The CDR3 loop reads CASSELQGQPQHF. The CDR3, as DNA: TGTGCCAGTAGCGAGCTACAGGGTCAGCCCCAGCATTTT.